The 7 T cell receptor beta chains below were found in one sample sequenced in a study of cytomegalovirus exposure and HLA in healthy donors. TCRdb's table, derived via immunoSEQ multiplex PCR, lists solely in-frame clones and lacks some. The sample shows approximately 230,000 clones, roughly 87% of them seen only once. Sequences were obtained from PBMCs. These receptors were collected from a young man in good health and CMV-seropositive.

With regard to this clone: The same CDR3 is also encoded by other DNA sequences in this sample. V gene TRBV18 combines with J gene TRBJ1-1; no reliable D call. The germline V gene encodes CDR1 KGHSH and CDR2 LQKENI. The V gene lost 0 bases and the J gene lost 2 bases, with 4 bases spanning the gap. CDR3 length: 13 residues. The CDR3 region is CASSPPVNTEAFF. CDR3 sequence (DNA): TGTGCCAGCTCACCACCAGTAAACACTGAAGCTTTCTTT.

The J gene is TRBJ2-3, the V gene TRBV4-1; 7 nucleotides agree with TRBD2. The junction had 11 bases not matched to a gene; V was cut back by 0 bases and J by 5 bases. Germline values: CDR1 MGHRA, CDR2 YSYEKL. The CDR3 extends over 17 amino acids. The CDR3 bases are TGCGCCAGCAGCCAAGAAGGTGGAGCGGGAATAGAAGATACGCAGTATTTT. This sequence encodes CASSQEGGAGIEDTQYF.

V usage is TRBV5-4 and J usage is TRBJ2-5; 8 bases are a match to TRBD2. The germline V gene encodes CDR1 SGHNT and CDR2 YYREEE (reference sequence). V lost 3 bases, J lost 4 bases, and 5 bases stayed unmatched. The CDR3 is made up of 14 amino acids. The DNA for the CDR3 is TGTGCCAGCAGCTCCGAGGCGGGAGGAGAGACCCAGTACTTC. Amino acid sequence: CASSSEAGGETQYF.

The chain joins TRBV10-3 to TRBJ2-2; 8 nucleotides agree with TRBD2. The CDR3 is 17 amino acids. CDR1 ENHRY and CDR2 SYGVKD come from the germline V gene. After removal of 4 bases from V and 6 bases from J, the junction contained 13 bases not matched to a gene. CDR3 bases: TGTGCCATCAGTGTTTCACAACCGGGACTAGTGGCCGGGGAGCTGTTTTTT. Amino acid sequence: CAISVSQPGLVAGELFF.

This clone has more than one count but fewer than ten. J is TRBJ1-1 and V is TRBV29-1; D uncertain. The germline gives CDR1 SQVTM, CDR2 ANQGSEA. Trimming took 7 bases from V and 1 from J, leaving 4 bases between them. The CDR3 spans 10 residues. The CDR3 DNA is TGCAGCGGGCGGAACACTGAAGCTTTCTTT. Protein sequence: CSGRNTEAFF.

This chain uses TRBV10-3 with TRBJ2-7, with unresolved D. V shed 7 bases and J shed 5 bases, with 9 bases lying between them. Germline loops: CDR1 ENHRY, CDR2 SYGVKD. CDR3 length equals 11 residues. CDR3 sequence: CAIMISHEQYF. CDR3 DNA sequence: TGTGCCATCATGATAAGTCACGAGCAGTACTTC.

The chain combines TRBV10-2 with TRBJ2-7; D is perhaps TRBD2 (6 bases). The CDR3 is 15 residues long. From germline, CDR1 is WSHSY and CDR2 SAAADI. V dropped 2 bases and J dropped 3 bases, with 14 bases sitting between them. The CDR3 sequence is CASSEEAGANYEQYF. The CDR3 DNA reads as TGCGCCAGCAGTGAGGAAGCGGGCGCCAACTACGAGCAGTACTTC.